The 14 T cell receptor beta chains below all came from one sample that was sequenced in a study of STAT3 mutations in large granular lymphocyte leukemia. General study findings and limits: At least one immunodominant TCR beta clonotype appeared in every T-cell large granular lymphocyte leukemia patient.

Antigens for these TCRs are unknown. Some clones are missing from TCRdb's copy, which holds only in-frame ones; the method was immunoSEQ multiplex PCR. The sample records thousands of clones, roughly 43% being singletons. Material for sequencing was peripheral blood mononuclear cells. These receptors came from a man aged 60-69 years with T-cell large granular lymphocyte leukemia. Some clones in this sample may be carry-over from other donors' samples.

This rearrangement joins TRBV18 to TRBJ2-1; no reliable D call. The CDR3 totals 12 residues. Germline-derived CDR1 and CDR2 are KGHSH and LQKENI. The V and J ends lost 4 bases and 5 bases respectively, with 6 bases between them. CDR3 DNA sequence: TGTGCCAGCTCACTAAGTCACAATGAGCAGTTCTTC. Protein sequence: CASSLSHNEQFF.

This clone was detected only a few times. The chain joins TRBV5-1 to TRBJ2-1; D might be TRBD1 or TRBD2, each matching 7 bases. Germline CDR1 is SGHRS and CDR2 is YFSETQ. CDR3 length: 13 residues. Trimming stripped 4 bases from V and 7 bases from J, with 12 bases between. The CDR3 bases are TGCGCCAGCAGCCCCCAGGGGGGGAATGAGCAGTTCTTC. Protein: CASSPQGGNEQFF.

This chain joins TRBV30 and TRBJ1-2; no firm D call. Trimming pared 8 bases from V and 8 bases from J, leaving 18 bases between. This CDR3 has 12 amino acids. The V gene's germline CDR1 is GTSNPN and CDR2 SVGIG (reference sequence). CDR3 region: CARSKGPVGYTF. CDR3 coding DNA: TGTGCCCGTTCAAAAGGGCCCGTAGGCTACACCTTC.

The J gene is TRBJ2-5, the V gene TRBV10-2; no definite D call. The germline CDR1 and CDR2 sequences are WSHSY and SAAADI. Deletions cut 2 bases from V and 9 bases from J, with 7 bases between. The CDR3 extends over 11 amino acids. This CDR3 is CASSEQSSQYF. CDR3 coding DNA: TGCGCCAGCAGTGAGCAGAGTTCCCAGTACTTC.

The chain carries TRBV19 and TRBJ2-3, with D unresolved. This CDR3 region has 11 residues. V lost 3 bases and J 6 bases, leaving 4 bases between the germline ends. Looked up from germline, CDR1 is LNHDA and CDR2 is SQIVND (reference sequence). The CDR3 DNA reads TGTGCCAGTAGTATTGCGGATACGCAGTATTTT. Protein product: CASSIADTQYF.

This chain connects TRBV5-1 to TRBJ2-7, with a tentative D call TRBD1 (5 bases). Germline V gives CDR1 SGHRS, CDR2 YFSETQ. The CDR3 loop spans 14 amino acids. V lost 2 bases, J lost 2 bases, and 11 bases lay in between. The CDR3 sequence: CASSLGASTYEQYF. The CDR3 DNA reads TGCGCCAGCAGCTTAGGGGCCTCTACCTACGAGCAGTACTTC.

The J gene is TRBJ1-2, the V gene TRBV5-1; D is ambiguous. CDR1 and CDR2 from the germline V gene are SGHRS and YFSETQ. Trimming removed 0 bases from V and 4 bases from J, with 10 bases in between. The CDR3 is 14 residues long. The CDR3 sequence: CASSLDGHLYGYTF. The CDR3 bases are TGCGCCAGCAGCTTGGATGGTCACCTCTATGGCTACACCTTC. Supplemented by reference TRBV5-1 and TRBJ1-2, the full variable domain reads KAGVTQTPRYLIKTRGQQVTLSCSPISGHRSVSWYQQTPGQGLQFLFEYFSETQRNKGNFPGRFSGRQFSNSRSEMNVSTLELGDSALYLCASSLDGHLYGYTFGSGTRLTVV.

This clone turned up a few times. This chain joins TRBV6-1 and TRBJ1-2; D might be TRBD1 (5 bases). Between the trimmed V and J ends, which lost 3 bases and 8 bases, there was a span of 19 bases. The CDR3 consists of 15 residues. Germline loops: CDR1 MNHNS, CDR2 SASEGT. The CDR3 sequence: CASSDGAALWKGYTF. CDR3 DNA: TGTGCCAGCAGTGACGGGGCAGCTCTATGGAAAGGCTACACCTTC.

The chain carries TRBV6-6 and TRBJ1-4; tentatively, D is TRBD1 (6 bases). With 6 bases removed from V and 8 bases from J, the gap between germline ends came to 16 bases. Germline V CDR1 and CDR2: MNHNY, SVGAGI (reference sequence). This CDR3 spans 14 amino acids. As DNA, the CDR3 is TGTGCCAGCAGCAACCCGGGGGGCAAGGAAAAACTGTTTTTT. Translating gives CASSNPGGKEKLFF.

The rearrangement uses TRBV18 and TRBJ2-4; D might be TRBD1 (6 bases). Germline CDR1 KGHSH, CDR2 LQKENI. CDR3 length: 17 amino acids. V lost 0 bases and J lost 3, with 15 bases in between. The CDR3 protein is CASSPPIAGDIKNIQYF. CDR3 nucleotide sequence: TGTGCCAGCTCACCACCGATTGCAGGGGATATCAAAAACATTCAGTACTTC.

The chain employs TRBV18 and TRBJ1-2; D not certain. Germline V gene lookup returns CDR1 KGHSH and CDR2 LQKENI. The CDR3 has 15 residues. Trimming shortened V by 3 bases and J by 0 bases, and 11 bases separated the two germline ends. CDR3: CASSPTSASNYGYTF. As DNA, the CDR3 is TGTGCCAGCTCACCGACTTCAGCTTCTAACTATGGCTACACCTTC.

In this sample, this clone turned up a few times. The chain recombines TRBV6-1 with TRBJ2-4; 8 nucleotides match TRBD1. Unmatched junction bases numbered 6, after V lost 2 bases and J lost 0 bases. The germline gives CDR1 MNHNS, CDR2 SASEGT. CDR3 length: 17 residues. CDR3 amino acids: CASSESDRARAKNIQYF. CDR3 DNA sequence: TGTGCCAGCAGTGAATCGGACAGGGCGAGAGCCAAAAACATTCAGTACTTC.

The table lists this clone with a count of one. V usage is TRBV25-1 and J usage is TRBJ1-1; D gene unclear. Deletions cut 4 bases from V and 1 base from J, with 7 bases between. Looked up from germline, CDR1 is MGHDK and CDR2 is SYGVNS. The CDR3 runs 13 residues. The CDR3 loop reads CASSGLGNTEAFF. CDR3 nucleotide sequence: TGTGCCAGCAGTGGGTTGGGGAACACTGAAGCTTTCTTT. Combining the CDR3 with reference TRBV25-1 and TRBJ1-1 gives the whole variable domain EADIYQTPRYLVIGTGKKITLECSQTMGHDKMYWYQQDPGMELHLIHYSYGVNSTEKGDLSSESTVSRIRTEHFPLTLESARPSHTSQYLCASSGLGNTEAFFGQGTRLTVV.

This chain links TRBV18 with TRBJ2-3; no firm D call. Trimming removed 2 bases from V and 6 bases from J, with 15 bases in between. The CDR3 is 15 amino acids. CDR1 and CDR2 from the germline V gene are KGHSH and LQKENI. The CDR3 is CASSPKSSTLDTQYF. The CDR3 DNA reads as TGTGCCAGCTCACCAAAGTCGTCGACGCTGGATACGCAGTATTTT.